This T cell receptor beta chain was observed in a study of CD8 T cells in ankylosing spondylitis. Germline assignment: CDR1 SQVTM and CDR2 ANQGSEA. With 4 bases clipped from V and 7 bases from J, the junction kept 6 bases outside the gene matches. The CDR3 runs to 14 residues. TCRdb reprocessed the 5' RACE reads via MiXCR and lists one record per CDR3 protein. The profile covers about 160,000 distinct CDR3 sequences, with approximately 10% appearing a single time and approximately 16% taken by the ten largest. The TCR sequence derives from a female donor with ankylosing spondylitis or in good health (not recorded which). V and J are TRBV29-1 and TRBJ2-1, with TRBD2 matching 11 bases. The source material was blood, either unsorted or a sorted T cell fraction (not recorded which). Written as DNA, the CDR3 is TGCAGCGTTGTTACTAGCGGGAGTATGAATGAGCAGTTCTTC. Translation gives CSVVTSGSMNEQFF.